This T cell receptor (beta chain) was found in a study of cytomegalovirus exposure and HLA in healthy donors. Note on this clone: No antigen is known for it.

Assay used: immunoSEQ multiplex PCR; TCRdb lists only in-frame clones, some missing. The sample has roughly 330,000 clones, about 90% seen once. The study's findings and limits: The tendency of first-cohort TCR clusters to co-occur in the 120 or so validation repertoires was identified by a subsequent analysis. Most TCR sequences showed up rarely, but some public TCRs showed up in many donors.

The CDR3 is made up of 14 amino acids. The germline CDR1 and CDR2 sequences are MNHNY and SVGAGI (reference sequence). Trimming removed 0 bases from V and 1 base from J, with 6 bases in between. The sequenced sample consisted of PBMCs. This TCR was recovered from a woman younger than 45 in good health and CMV-seropositive. V is TRBV6-6 and J is TRBJ1-2, with D uncertain. The chain's CDR3 is CASSYSGNNYGYTF. CDR3 sequence (DNA): TGTGCCAGCAGTTACTCGGGTAATAACTATGGCTACACCTTC.